This paragraph reports one TCR beta chain. Its antigen is undetermined. Germline CDR1 is SGDLS and CDR2 is YYNGEE. This CDR3 has 17 amino acids. V was pared by 2 bases and J by 7 bases, with 15 bases of the junction left unmatched. Only in-frame clones appear in the TCRdb table, and some are missing; sequencing was by immunoSEQ multiplex PCR. Here the sample spans 250,000 to 300,000 clones, almost 95% being singletons. This sample stems from a study of T cell responses to AZD1222 COVID-19 vaccine. General observations from the study: Sampled repertoires all dated from after the peak T cell response.

The source was peripheral blood, collected 28 days after the second AZD1222 dose. This receptor was identified in an adult who received the AZD1222 COVID-19 vaccine. This chain joins TRBV9 and TRBJ2-1; 7 bases fit TRBD2. The CDR3 DNA follows: TGTGCCAGCAGCGTCCACAAGGAGCCTAGCGGATTTAATGAGCAGTTCTTC. Its translation: CASSVHKEPSGFNEQFF.